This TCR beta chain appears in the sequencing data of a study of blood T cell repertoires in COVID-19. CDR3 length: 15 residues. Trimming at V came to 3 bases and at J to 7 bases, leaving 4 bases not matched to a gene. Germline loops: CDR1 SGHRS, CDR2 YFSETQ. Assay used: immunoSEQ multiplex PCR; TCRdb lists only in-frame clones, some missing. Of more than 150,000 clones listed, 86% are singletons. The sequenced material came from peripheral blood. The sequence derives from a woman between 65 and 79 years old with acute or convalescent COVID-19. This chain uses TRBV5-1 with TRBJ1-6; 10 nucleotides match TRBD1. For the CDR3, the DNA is TGCGCCAGCAGCTCAGGACAGGGGGGAAATTCACCCCTCCACTTT. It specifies CASSSGQGGNSPLHF.